A selection of T cell receptor beta chains follows, all from one sample in a study of T-cell memory formation after mild COVID-19. TCRdb reprocessed the 5' RACE reads with MiXCR, giving one entry per CDR3 protein. Counted here are hundreds of thousands of distinct CDR3 sequences, roughly a fifth occurring once; the ten biggest clones make up roughly 9.1%. The specimen sequenced was PBMCs or a T cell subset sorted from them (not recorded which). Receptors were obtained from an adult woman who had mild COVID-19 (a few samples of this study predate the infection). Cell type and time point are not known. Each CDR3 is given with its conserved first and last residue. D genes are given only for firm matches. Some rows have no size entry. The others give once, few or many, or a class for an expanded clone.

clone size	V gene	D gene	J gene	CDR3 protein	CDR3 DNA
NA	TRBV7-7	NA	TRBJ2-7	CASSLALGDEQYF	TGTGCTAGCAGCTTAGCGCTGGGGGACGAGCAGTACTTC
NA	TRBV7-9	TRBD2	TRBJ2-7	CASSLGGLALPYEQYF	TGTGCCAGCAGCTTAGGGGGACTAGCGCTCCCCTACGAGCAGTACTTC
NA	TRBV18	TRBD1	TRBJ2-3	CASSPPRTGVDTQYF	TGTGCCAGCTCACCACCTCGGACAGGGGTTGATACGCAGTATTTT
NA	TRBV21-1	NA	TRBJ2-5	CAPPGGQTTAETQYF	TGTGCCCCCCCCGGGGGACAGACGACGGCAGAGACCCAGTACTTC
NA	TRBV25-1	NA	TRBJ2-5	CASSHGKETQYF	TGTGCCAGCAGTCACGGGAAAGAGACCCAGTACTTC
few	TRBV6-5	TRBD1	TRBJ2-7	CASSGQAGSYEQYF	TGTGCCAGCAGCGGACAGGCCGGATCCTACGAGCAGTACTTC
NA	TRBV7-8	NA	TRBJ1-4	CASSSNREQTNEKLFF	TGTGCCAGCAGCTCGAACAGGGAACAGACTAATGAAAAACTGTTTTTT
few	TRBV14	NA	TRBJ1-5	CASSQAGLDQPQHF	TGTGCCAGCAGCCAAGCGGGATTAGATCAGCCCCAGCATTTT
NA	TRBV24-1	NA	TRBJ2-1	CATSDGLPGDNEQFF	TGTGCCACCAGTGATGGCTTACCGGGAGACAATGAGCAGTTCTTC
NA	TRBV20-1	TRBD2	TRBJ2-2	CSARDRVAGGDITGELFF	TGCAGTGCTAGAGATCGGGTAGCGGGAGGGGATATCACCGGGGAGCTGTTTTTT
NA	TRBV14	NA	TRBJ1-4	CASSHDPRRVNEKLFF	TGTGCCAGCAGCCATGACCCCCGCAGGGTTAATGAAAAACTGTTTTTT
NA	TRBV10-3	NA	TRBJ1-3	CAISESGGNSGNTIYF	TGTGCCATCAGTGAGTCTGGAGGAAACTCTGGAAACACCATATATTTT
many	TRBV5-1	TRBD2	TRBJ2-7	CASSLAVAGDYEQYF	TGCGCCAGCAGCTTGGCAGTAGCGGGGGACTACGAGCAGTACTTC
NA	TRBV27	NA	TRBJ1-5	CASSPGGRTNQPQHF	TGTGCCAGCAGTCCGGGGGGACGGACAAATCAGCCCCAGCATTTT
NA	TRBV3-1	NA	TRBJ1-1	CASSQGRVSEAFF	TGTGCCAGCAGCCAGGGGAGGGTTAGTGAAGCTTTCTTT
few	TRBV13	TRBD1	TRBJ2-5	CASSRTQGAGETQYF	TGTGCCAGCAGCAGGACACAGGGGGCAGGAGAGACCCAGTACTTC
NA	TRBV12-3/TRBV12-4	TRBD1	TRBJ1-2	CASSFHRGAGYTF	TGTGCCAGCAGTTTCCACAGGGGCGCTGGCTACACCTTC
NA	TRBV23-1	NA	TRBJ2-3	CASSQYFPTDTQYF	TGCGCCAGCAGTCAGTATTTTCCCACAGATACGCAGTATTTT
NA	TRBV10-3	NA	TRBJ1-1	CAISDPGRGRDTEAFF	TGTGCCATCAGTGACCCCGGGAGAGGGAGGGACACTGAAGCTTTCTTT
few	TRBV5-1	NA	TRBJ2-3	CASSSGTRSTDTQYF	TGCGCCAGCAGCTCCGGGACGAGGAGCACAGATACGCAGTATTTT
NA	TRBV30	TRBD1	TRBJ1-1	CACPAPPQGTSNTEALF	TGTGCCTGCCCTGCCCCCCCACAGGGGACGAGCAACACTGAAGCTTTATTT
NA	TRBV20-1	TRBD1	TRBJ2-3	CSARDGDRYTDTQYF	TGCAGTGCTAGAGACGGGGACAGATACACAGATACGCAGTATTTT
NA	TRBV6-2/TRBV6-3	TRBD1	TRBJ2-7	CASRDFGTGIVEQYF	TGTGCCAGCAGAGACTTCGGGACAGGGATAGTCGAGCAGTACTTC
NA	TRBV15	NA	TRBJ1-6	CATSRDRGGNSPLHF	TGTGCCACCAGCAGAGATCGGGGGGGGAATTCACCCCTCCACTTT
few	TRBV7-2	NA	TRBJ2-7	CASSRRNSYEQYF	TGTGCCAGCAGCCGCCGCAACTCCTACGAGCAGTACTTC
NA	TRBV5-6	TRBD2	TRBJ2-1	CASSTILAGGGDEQFF	TGTGCCAGCAGCACGATCCTAGCGGGAGGGGGAGATGAGCAGTTCTTC
NA	TRBV5-1	NA	TRBJ1-2	CASSARTLSINYGYTF	TGCGCCAGCAGCGCACGGACACTTTCCATTAACTATGGCTACACCTTC
NA	TRBV7-9	TRBD1	TRBJ2-1	CASSFLNQGDGEQFF	TGTGCCAGCAGCTTTCTAAACCAGGGGGACGGTGAGCAGTTCTTC
NA	TRBV12-5	TRBD2	TRBJ2-3	CASGPTSGDTDTQYF	TGTGCTAGTGGCCCGACTAGCGGAGACACAGATACGCAGTATTTT
few	TRBV27	TRBD1	TRBJ1-2	CASTSHPTGPINYGYTF	TGTGCCAGCACCTCGCATCCGACAGGGCCGATTAACTATGGCTACACCTTC
NA	TRBV12-3/TRBV12-4	TRBD2	TRBJ2-3	CASSSQFTSGGASGTDTQYF	TGTGCCAGCAGTTCCCAGTTTACTAGCGGGGGGGCATCTGGGACAGATACGCAGTATTTT
few	TRBV20-1	NA	TRBJ1-5	CSASGGPNQPQHF	TGCAGTGCTAGCGGGGGCCCCAATCAGCCCCAGCATTTT
NA	TRBV12-3/TRBV12-4	TRBD2	TRBJ2-2	CASKELAGANTGELFF	TGTGCCAGCAAGGAACTAGCGGGGGCGAACACCGGGGAGCTGTTTTTT
NA	TRBV19	NA	TRBJ2-5	CATQVAETQYF	TGTGCCACCCAAGTAGCAGAGACCCAGTACTTC
NA	TRBV5-1	NA	TRBJ2-2	CASSPSANTGELFF	TGCGCCAGCAGCCCCTCCGCGAACACCGGGGAGCTGTTTTTT
NA	TRBV5-6	NA	TRBJ2-5	CASSLEVPGPIETQYF	TGTGCCAGCAGCTTGGAGGTCCCGGGCCCAATAGAGACCCAGTACTTC
few	TRBV6-2/TRBV6-3	NA	TRBJ2-1	CASIGTAHRGEQFF	TGTGCCAGCATTGGGACTGCCCATCGGGGTGAGCAGTTCTTC